The sequence of this TCR beta chain was determined in a study of beta chain features in type 1 diabetes. Turning to the study itself: Healthy donors, compared against patients, showed similar age, gender and cell yields. General study findings and limits: Shortening of TCRB CDR3s, moderate but significant, appeared in all four CD4+ subsets of Type 1 diabetes patients.

The study reverse transcribed the entire isolated RNA, so it sequenced expressed TCRB transcripts. The average output of naive, central memory and regulatory T cell samples was 3.6 million or so reads. The data were produced by immunoSEQ multiplex PCR, yet TCRdb's version contains in-frame clones alone and is incomplete. The table has about 160,000 clones, approximately 9.1% seen once. The germline V gene encodes CDR1 SGHRS and CDR2 YFSETQ. V shed 0 bases and J shed 7 bases, with 7 bases lying between them. CDR3 length equals 13 residues. The authors took one heparinised blood draw, averaging about 120 mL, from each donor. Cells sorted by CD45RO/CCR7/CD25/CD127/CD95/CD27 comprised CD4+ naive, central memory, regulatory and stem cell-like memory cells. Turning to this clone: What it binds is not known.

This TCR derives from a woman aged 30 to 39 with type 1 diabetes. Sequenced input: central memory CD4+ T cells from blood. The gene calls are TRBV5-1 and TRBJ2-2, with TRBD1 as a possible D gene (5 bases). The CDR3 loop reads CASSLEGNGELFF. The DNA for the CDR3 is TGCGCCAGCAGCTTGGAGGGGAACGGGGAGCTGTTTTTT. Using reference TRBV5-1 and TRBJ2-2 for the parts outside the CDR3, the full variable domain is KAGVTQTPRYLIKTRGQQVTLSCSPISGHRSVSWYQQTPGQGLQFLFEYFSETQRNKGNFPGRFSGRQFSNSRSEMNVSTLELGDSALYLCASSLEGNGELFFGEGSRLTVL.